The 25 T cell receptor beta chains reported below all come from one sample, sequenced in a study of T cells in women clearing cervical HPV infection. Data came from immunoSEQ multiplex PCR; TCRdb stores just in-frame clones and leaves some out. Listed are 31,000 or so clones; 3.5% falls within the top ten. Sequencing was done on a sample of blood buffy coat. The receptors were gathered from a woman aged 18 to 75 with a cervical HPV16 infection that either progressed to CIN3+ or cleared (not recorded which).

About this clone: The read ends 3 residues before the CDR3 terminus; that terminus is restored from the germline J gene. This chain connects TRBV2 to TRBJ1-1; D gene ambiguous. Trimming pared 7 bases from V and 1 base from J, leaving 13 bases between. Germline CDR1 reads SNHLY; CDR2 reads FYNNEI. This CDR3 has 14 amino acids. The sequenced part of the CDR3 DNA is TGTGCCAGCACCCGACAAAGTTCGAACACTGAA. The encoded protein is CASTRQSSNTE. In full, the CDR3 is CASTRQSSNTEAFF.

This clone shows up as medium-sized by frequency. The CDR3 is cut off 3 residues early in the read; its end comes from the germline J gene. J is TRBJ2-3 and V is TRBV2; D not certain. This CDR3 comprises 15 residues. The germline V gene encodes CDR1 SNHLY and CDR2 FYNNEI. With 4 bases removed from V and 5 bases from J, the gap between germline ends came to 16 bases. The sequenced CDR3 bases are TGTGCCAGCAGTGTCACCCGGTCGCTAGGAGATACG. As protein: CASSVTRSLGDT. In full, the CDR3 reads CASSVTRSLGDTQYF.

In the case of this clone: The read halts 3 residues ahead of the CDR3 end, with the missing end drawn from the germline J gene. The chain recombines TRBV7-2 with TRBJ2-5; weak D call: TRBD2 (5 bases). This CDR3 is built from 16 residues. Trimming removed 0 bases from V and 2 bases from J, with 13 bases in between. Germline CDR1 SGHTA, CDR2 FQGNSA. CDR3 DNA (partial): TGTGCCAGCAGCTTAGCGGTGGGTAGAGGGCAAGAGACC. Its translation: CASSLAVGRGQET. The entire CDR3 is CASSLAVGRGQETQYF.

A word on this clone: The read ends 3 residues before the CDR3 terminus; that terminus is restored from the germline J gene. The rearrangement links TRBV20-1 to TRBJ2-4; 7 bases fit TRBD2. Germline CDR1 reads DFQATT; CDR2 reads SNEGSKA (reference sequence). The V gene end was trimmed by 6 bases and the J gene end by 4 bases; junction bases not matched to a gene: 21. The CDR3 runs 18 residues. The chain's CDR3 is CSAGAQVRAGALKNIQYF. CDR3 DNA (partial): TGCAGTGCAGGAGCCCAGGTCCGTGCGGGAGCCTTGAAAAACATT.

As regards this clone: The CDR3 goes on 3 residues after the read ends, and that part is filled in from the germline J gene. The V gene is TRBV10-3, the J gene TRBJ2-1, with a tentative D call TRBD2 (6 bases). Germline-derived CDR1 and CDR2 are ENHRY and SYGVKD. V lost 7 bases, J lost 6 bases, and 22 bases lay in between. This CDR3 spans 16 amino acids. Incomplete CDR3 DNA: TGTGCCATCAAAGGAGCGGGTTCCAAGCGTGTCAATGAG. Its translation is CAIKGAGSKRVNE. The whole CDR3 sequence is CAIKGAGSKRVNEQFF.

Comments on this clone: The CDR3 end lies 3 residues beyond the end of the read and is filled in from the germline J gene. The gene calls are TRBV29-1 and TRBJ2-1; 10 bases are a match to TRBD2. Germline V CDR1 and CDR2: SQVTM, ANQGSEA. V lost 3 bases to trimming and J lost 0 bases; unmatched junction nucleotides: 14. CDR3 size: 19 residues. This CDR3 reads CSVEGGPSGGFSSYNEQFF. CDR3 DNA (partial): TGCAGCGTTGAGGGGGGTCCTAGCGGGGGATTCAGCTCCTACAATGAG.

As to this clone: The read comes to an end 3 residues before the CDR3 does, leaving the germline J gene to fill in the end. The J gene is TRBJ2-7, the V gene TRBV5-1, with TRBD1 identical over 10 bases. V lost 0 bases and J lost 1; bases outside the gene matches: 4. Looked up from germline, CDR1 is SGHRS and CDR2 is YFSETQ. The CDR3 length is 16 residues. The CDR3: CASSLAGTGVSYEQYF. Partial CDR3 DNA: TGCGCCAGCAGCTTGGCCGGGACAGGGGTTTCCTACGAG.

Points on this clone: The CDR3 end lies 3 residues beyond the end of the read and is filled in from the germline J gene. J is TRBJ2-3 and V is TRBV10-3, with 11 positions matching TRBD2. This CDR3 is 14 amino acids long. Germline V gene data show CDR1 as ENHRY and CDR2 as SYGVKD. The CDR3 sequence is CAIRLAGGEETQYF. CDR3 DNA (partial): TGTGCCATCAGGCTAGCGGGAGGAGAAGAGACG.

The CDR3 loop reads CASRTSASAYEQYF. The part of the CDR3 DNA that was read is TGTGCCAGCAGAACTAGCGCTTCTGCCTACGAG. The chain joins TRBV2 to TRBJ2-7, with 7 bases fitting TRBD2. The read ends 3 residues early relative to the CDR3; the germline J gene fills the gap. The CDR3 is 14 amino acids. CDR1 and CDR2 from the germline V gene are SNHLY and FYNNEI. The J segment lost 2 bases and the V segment lost 6 bases, leaving 7 bases of the junction unmatched.

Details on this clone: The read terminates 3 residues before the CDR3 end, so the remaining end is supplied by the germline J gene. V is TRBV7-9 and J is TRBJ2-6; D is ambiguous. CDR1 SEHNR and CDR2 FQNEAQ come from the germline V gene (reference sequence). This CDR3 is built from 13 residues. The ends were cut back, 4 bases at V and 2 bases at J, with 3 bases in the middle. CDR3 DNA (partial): TGTGCCAGCAGCTCCGCTGGGGCCAACGTC. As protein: CASSSAGANV. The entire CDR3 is CASSSAGANVLTF.

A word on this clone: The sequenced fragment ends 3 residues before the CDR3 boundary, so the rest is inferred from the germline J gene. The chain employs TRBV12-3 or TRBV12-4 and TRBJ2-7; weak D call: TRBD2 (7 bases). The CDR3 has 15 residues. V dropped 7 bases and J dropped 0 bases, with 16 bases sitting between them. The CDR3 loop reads CASNFGRGLSYEQYF. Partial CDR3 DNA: TGTGCCAGCAATTTTGGGCGGGGGCTCTCCTACGAG.

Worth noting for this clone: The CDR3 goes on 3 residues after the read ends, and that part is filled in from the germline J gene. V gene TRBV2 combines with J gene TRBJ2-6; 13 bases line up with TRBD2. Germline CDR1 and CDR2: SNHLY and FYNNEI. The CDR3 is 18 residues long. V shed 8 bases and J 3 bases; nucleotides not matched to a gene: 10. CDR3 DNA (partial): TGTGCCAGCTCCCTCGGACTAGCGGGAGTTGGTGGGGCCAACGTC. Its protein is CASSLGLAGVGGANV. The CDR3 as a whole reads CASSLGLAGVGGANVLTF.

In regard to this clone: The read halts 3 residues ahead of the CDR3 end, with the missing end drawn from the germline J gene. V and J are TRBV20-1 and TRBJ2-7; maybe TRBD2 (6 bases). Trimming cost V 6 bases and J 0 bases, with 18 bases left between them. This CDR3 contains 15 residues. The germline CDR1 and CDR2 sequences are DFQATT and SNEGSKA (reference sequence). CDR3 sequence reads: CSASGRGSGSYEQYF. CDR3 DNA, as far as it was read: TGCAGTGCCAGCGGTCGTGGTAGCGGCTCCTACGAG.

The CDR3 spells CSASNNTLAGGETQYF. The sequenced CDR3 bases are TGCAGTGCTAGCAATAACACCCTAGCGGGAGGGGAGACC. The chain joins TRBV20-1 to TRBJ2-5; 12 bases are shared with TRBD2. Read data end 3 residues before the CDR3 end; the end is taken from the germline J gene. V dropped 3 bases and J dropped 5; count of bases not matched to a gene: 10. Germline-derived CDR1 and CDR2 are DFQATT and SNEGSKA (reference sequence). The CDR3 contains 16 residues.

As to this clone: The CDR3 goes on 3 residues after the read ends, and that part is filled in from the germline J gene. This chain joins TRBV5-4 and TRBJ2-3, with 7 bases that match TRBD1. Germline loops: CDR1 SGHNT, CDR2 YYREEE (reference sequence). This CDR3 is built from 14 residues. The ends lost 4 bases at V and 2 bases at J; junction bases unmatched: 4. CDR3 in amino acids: CASSLGTVTDTQYF. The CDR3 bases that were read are TGTGCCAGCAGCCTGGGGACAGTCACAGATACG.

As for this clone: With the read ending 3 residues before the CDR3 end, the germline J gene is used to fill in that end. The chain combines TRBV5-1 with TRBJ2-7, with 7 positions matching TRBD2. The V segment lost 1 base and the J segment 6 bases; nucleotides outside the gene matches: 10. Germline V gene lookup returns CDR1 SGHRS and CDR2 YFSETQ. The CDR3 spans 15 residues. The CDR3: CASSLTAGEQAEQYF. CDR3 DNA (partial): TGCGCCAGCAGCTTGACGGCGGGAGAGCAGGCCGAG. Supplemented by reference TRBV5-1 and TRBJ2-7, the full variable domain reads KAGVTQTPRYLIKTRGQQVTLSCSPISGHRSVSWYQQTPGQGLQFLFEYFSETQRNKGNFPGRFSGRQFSNSRSEMNVSTLELGDSALYLCASSLTAGEQAEQYFGPGTRLTVT.

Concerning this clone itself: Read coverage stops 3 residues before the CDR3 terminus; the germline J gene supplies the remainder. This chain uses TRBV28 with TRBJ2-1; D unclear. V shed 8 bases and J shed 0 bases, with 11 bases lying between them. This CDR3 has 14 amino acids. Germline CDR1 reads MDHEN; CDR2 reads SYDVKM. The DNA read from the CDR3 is TGTGCCAGCCAGATGGTAAGCTCCTACAATGAG. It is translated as CASQMVSSYNE. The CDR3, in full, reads CASQMVSSYNEQFF.

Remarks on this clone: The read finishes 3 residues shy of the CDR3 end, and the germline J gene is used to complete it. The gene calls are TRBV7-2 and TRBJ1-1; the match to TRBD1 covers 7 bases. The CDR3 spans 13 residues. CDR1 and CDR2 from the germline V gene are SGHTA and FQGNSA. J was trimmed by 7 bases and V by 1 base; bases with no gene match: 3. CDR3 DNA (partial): TGTGCCAGCAGCTTAGTCAGACAGGGTGAA. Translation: CASSLVRQGE. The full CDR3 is CASSLVRQGEAFF.

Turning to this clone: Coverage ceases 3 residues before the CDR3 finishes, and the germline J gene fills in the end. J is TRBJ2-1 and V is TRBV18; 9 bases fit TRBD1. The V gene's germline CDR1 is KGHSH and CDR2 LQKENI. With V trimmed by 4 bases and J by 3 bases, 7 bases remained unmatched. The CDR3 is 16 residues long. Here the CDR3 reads CASSLTGTGRYNEQFF. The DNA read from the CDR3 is TGTGCCAGCTCACTGACAGGGACAGGGCGCTACAATGAG.

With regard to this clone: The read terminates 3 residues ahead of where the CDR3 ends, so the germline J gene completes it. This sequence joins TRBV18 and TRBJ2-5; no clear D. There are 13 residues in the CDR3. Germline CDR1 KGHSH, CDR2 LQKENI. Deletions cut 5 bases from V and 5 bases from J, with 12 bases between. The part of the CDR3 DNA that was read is TGTGCCAGCTCATACGGGTCGGAGGAGACC. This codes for CASSYGSEET. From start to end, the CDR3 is CASSYGSEETQYF.

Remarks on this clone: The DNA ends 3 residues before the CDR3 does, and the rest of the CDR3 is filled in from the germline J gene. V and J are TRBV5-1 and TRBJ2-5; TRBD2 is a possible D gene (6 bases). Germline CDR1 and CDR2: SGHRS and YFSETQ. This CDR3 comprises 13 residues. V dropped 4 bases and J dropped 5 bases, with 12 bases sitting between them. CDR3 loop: CASSLAGSETQYF. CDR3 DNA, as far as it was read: TGCGCCAGCAGCCTTGCGGGGTCGGAGACC.

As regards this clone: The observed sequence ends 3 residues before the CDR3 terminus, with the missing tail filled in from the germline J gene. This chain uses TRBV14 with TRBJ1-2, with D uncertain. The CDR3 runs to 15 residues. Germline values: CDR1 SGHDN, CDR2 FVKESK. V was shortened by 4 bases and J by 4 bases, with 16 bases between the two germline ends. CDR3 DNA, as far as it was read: TGTGCCAGCAGCCGACTAGGAGGGTTGGGCTATGGC. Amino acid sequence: CASSRLGGLGYG. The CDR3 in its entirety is CASSRLGGLGYGYTF.

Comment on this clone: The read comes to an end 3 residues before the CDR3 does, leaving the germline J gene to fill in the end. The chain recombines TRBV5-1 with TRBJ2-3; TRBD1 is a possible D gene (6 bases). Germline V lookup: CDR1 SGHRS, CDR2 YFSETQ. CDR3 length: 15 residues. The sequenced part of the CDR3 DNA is TGCGCCAGCAGCGCGGACAGAGCGTCCGGGGAGACG. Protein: CASSADRASGET. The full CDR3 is CASSADRASGETQYF.

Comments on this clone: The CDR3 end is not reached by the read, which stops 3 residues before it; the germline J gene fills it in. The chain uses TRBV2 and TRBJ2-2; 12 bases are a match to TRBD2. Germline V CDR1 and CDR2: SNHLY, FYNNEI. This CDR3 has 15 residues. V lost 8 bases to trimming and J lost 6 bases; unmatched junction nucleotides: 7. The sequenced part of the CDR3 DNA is TGTGCCAGCCAAGTTCTAGCGGGAGGGCCCGGGGAG. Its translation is CASQVLAGGPGE. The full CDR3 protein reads CASQVLAGGPGELFF.

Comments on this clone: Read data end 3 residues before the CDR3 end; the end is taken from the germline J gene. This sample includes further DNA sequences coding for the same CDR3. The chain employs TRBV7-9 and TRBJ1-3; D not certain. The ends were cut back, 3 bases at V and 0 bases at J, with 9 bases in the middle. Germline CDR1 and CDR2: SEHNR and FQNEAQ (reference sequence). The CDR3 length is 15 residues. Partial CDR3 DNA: TGTGCCAGCAGCTTGCTCGGTGACTCTGGAAACACC. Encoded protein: CASSLLGDSGNT. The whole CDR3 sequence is CASSLLGDSGNTIYF.